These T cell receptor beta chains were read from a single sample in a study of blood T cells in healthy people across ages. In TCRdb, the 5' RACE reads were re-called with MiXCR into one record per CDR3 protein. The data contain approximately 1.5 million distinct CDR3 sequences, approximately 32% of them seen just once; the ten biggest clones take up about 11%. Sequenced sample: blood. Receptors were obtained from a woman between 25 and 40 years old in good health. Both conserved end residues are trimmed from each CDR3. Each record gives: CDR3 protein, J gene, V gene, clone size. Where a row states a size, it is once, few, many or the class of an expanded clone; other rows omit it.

CDR3aa: ASSDWAGGIQETQY; j_gene: TRBJ2-5; v_gene: TRBV18; abundance: NA
CDR3aa: ASSTGTGGSRAQY; j_gene: TRBJ2-3; v_gene: TRBV28; abundance: few
CDR3aa: ASSQDPGTFSYNGQF; j_gene: TRBJ2-1; v_gene: TRBV4-1; abundance: NA
CDR3aa: ASSPIEGVSEQY; j_gene: TRBJ2-7; v_gene: TRBV2; abundance: NA
CDR3aa: ASSQDQGLAGVDLF; j_gene: TRBJ2-1; v_gene: TRBV3-1; abundance: NA
CDR3aa: AWSVRSERF; j_gene: TRBJ1-4; v_gene: TRBV30; abundance: once
CDR3aa: ASSPPGGREKLF; j_gene: TRBJ1-4; v_gene: TRBV4-1; abundance: NA
CDR3aa: ASSSEATSEAQY; j_gene: TRBJ2-3; v_gene: TRBV5-1; abundance: few
CDR3aa: ASSFGIAYEQY; j_gene: TRBJ2-7; v_gene: TRBV27; abundance: few
CDR3aa: ASRTNRQETQY; j_gene: NA; v_gene: TRBV2; abundance: NA
CDR3aa: ASIGYTEAF; j_gene: TRBJ1-1; v_gene: TRBV27; abundance: NA
CDR3aa: ASSRKAGATDTQY; j_gene: TRBJ2-3; v_gene: TRBV18; abundance: NA
CDR3aa: ASSPAPWGEQY; j_gene: TRBJ2-7; v_gene: TRBV7-6; abundance: few
CDR3aa: ALDRGQRDIQY; j_gene: TRBJ2-4; v_gene: TRBV28; abundance: few
CDR3aa: SVGGTSRRRGDTQY; j_gene: TRBJ2-3; v_gene: TRBV29-1; abundance: few
CDR3aa: ASSFSAIYGYT; j_gene: TRBJ1-2; v_gene: TRBV28; abundance: NA
CDR3aa: ASSVGSFTYEQY; j_gene: NA; v_gene: TRBV12-3/TRBV12-4; abundance: NA
CDR3aa: AWSDESEGSSYGYT; j_gene: TRBJ1-2; v_gene: TRBV30; abundance: NA
CDR3aa: ASSLSYSGANVLT; j_gene: TRBJ2-6; v_gene: TRBV27; abundance: many
CDR3aa: ASSQKKETQY; j_gene: TRBJ2-5; v_gene: TRBV3-1; abundance: NA
CDR3aa: ASSEVGGVGNEQF; j_gene: TRBJ2-1; v_gene: TRBV6-1; abundance: many
CDR3aa: ASSQDYRTEAF; j_gene: TRBJ1-1; v_gene: TRBV4-1; abundance: NA
CDR3aa: ASSLSSGGRRETQY; j_gene: TRBJ2-5; v_gene: TRBV6-1; abundance: NA
CDR3aa: ASSYRPASGHNEQF; j_gene: TRBJ2-1; v_gene: TRBV12-3/TRBV12-4; abundance: few
CDR3aa: SASLRGGLHEQF; j_gene: TRBJ2-1; v_gene: TRBV20-1; abundance: many
CDR3aa: ASSHLGLGETQY; j_gene: TRBJ2-5; v_gene: TRBV3-1; abundance: NA
CDR3aa: SAPSPPGLAHYNEQF; j_gene: TRBJ2-1; v_gene: TRBV20-1; abundance: NA
CDR3aa: ASSPQVEQY; j_gene: TRBJ2-7; v_gene: TRBV18; abundance: NA
CDR3aa: ASSGQMYQPQH; j_gene: TRBJ1-5; v_gene: TRBV12-3/TRBV12-4; abundance: NA
CDR3aa: ASSHGSTNEKLF; j_gene: TRBJ1-4; v_gene: TRBV3-1; abundance: few
CDR3aa: ASSLSGLAGGPGETQY; j_gene: NA; v_gene: TRBV7-7; abundance: NA
CDR3aa: SARDWDLYNEQF; j_gene: TRBJ2-1; v_gene: TRBV20-1; abundance: NA
CDR3aa: ASSPGERGENEQF; j_gene: TRBJ2-1; v_gene: TRBV18; abundance: few
CDR3aa: ASSFGGRAYNEQF; j_gene: TRBJ2-1; v_gene: TRBV7-2; abundance: few